The rows below give T cell receptor beta chains drawn from one sample of a study of PD-1 blockade in mismatch repair-deficient tumors. Clones were read by immunoSEQ multiplex PCR, and TCRdb kept only the in-frame ones, dropping some. The table has roughly 16,000 clones, roughly 80% seen once. Sequencing was performed on PBMCs, taken 4 weeks after starting pembrolizumab. The receptors here all came from an adult with mismatch repair-deficient cancer. The CDR3 runs from the conserved cysteine through the conserved F or W. The D gene is left open where the match is weak. Clone size appears in some rows only: once, few, many, or a class for an expanded clone.

CDR3 DNA: TGCGCCAGCAGCTCCTTTCAACTAGCGGGGCTCACAGATACGCAGTATTTT
CDR3 protein: CASSSFQLAGLTDTQYF
J gene: TRBJ2-3
D gene: TRBD2
clone size: NA
V gene: TRBV4-1

CDR3 DNA: TGCGCCAGCACTATGGACAGCTCCTACAATGAGCAGTTCTTC
CDR3 protein: CASTMDSSYNEQFF
J gene: TRBJ2-1
D gene: NA
clone size: once
V gene: TRBV10-2

CDR3 DNA: TGTGCCAGCGGGTTGCGGCGGGACGAAAAACTGTTTTTT
CDR3 protein: CASGLRRDEKLFF
J gene: TRBJ1-4
D gene: NA
clone size: NA
V gene: TRBV28

CDR3 DNA: TGTGCCAGCTCACCCAGAGGGCTAGCTGGAAATGAGCAGTTCTTC
CDR3 protein: CASSPRGLAGNEQFF
J gene: TRBJ2-1
D gene: NA
clone size: NA
V gene: TRBV18

CDR3 DNA: TGTGCCAGTGGGACAGGGGGCGGCACAGATACGCAGTATTTT
CDR3 protein: CASGTGGGTDTQYF
J gene: TRBJ2-3
D gene: TRBD1
clone size: NA
V gene: TRBV27

CDR3 DNA: TGCGCCAGCACCGTCGGAGCGGGACCCTACAATGAGCAGTTCTTC
CDR3 protein: CASTVGAGPYNEQFF
J gene: TRBJ2-1
D gene: TRBD2
clone size: NA
V gene: TRBV5-1

CDR3 DNA: TGTGCCAGCAGCAACCCCCCCAGGGGGCGCGGACACGAGCAGTACTTC
CDR3 protein: CASSNPPRGRGHEQYF
J gene: TRBJ2-7
D gene: NA
clone size: NA
V gene: TRBV21-1

CDR3 DNA: TGTGCCAGCAGCTCCACAGGGGGTCCGGATCAGCCCCAGCATTTT
CDR3 protein: CASSSTGGPDQPQHF
J gene: TRBJ1-5
D gene: TRBD1
clone size: NA
V gene: TRBV5-5

CDR3 DNA: TGTGCCAGCAGCTTCACTAGCGCATCGAACACCGGGGAGCTGTTTTTT
CDR3 protein: CASSFTSASNTGELFF
J gene: TRBJ2-2
D gene: TRBD2
clone size: NA
V gene: TRBV7-2

CDR3 DNA: TGTGCCAGCAGCCAGGAAAGACTAGTGTCTACAGATACGCAGTATTTT
CDR3 protein: CASSQERLVSTDTQYF
J gene: TRBJ2-3
D gene: NA
clone size: NA
V gene: TRBV4-2

CDR3 DNA: TGTGCCAGCAGGGGGACAGGTAACGAGCAGTACTTC
CDR3 protein: CASRGTGNEQYF
J gene: TRBJ2-7
D gene: TRBD1
clone size: once
V gene: TRBV27

CDR3 DNA: TGTGCCAGCAGCTTACTTAGCGGGAGTATAAATGAGCAGTTCTTC
CDR3 protein: CASSLLSGSINEQFF
J gene: TRBJ2-1
D gene: TRBD2
clone size: NA
V gene: TRBV7-3

CDR3 DNA: TGCGCCAGCACCGGACAGGGGGCATCCGATACGCAGTATTTT
CDR3 protein: CASTGQGASDTQYF
J gene: TRBJ2-3
D gene: TRBD1
clone size: NA
V gene: TRBV5-1

CDR3 DNA: TGTGCCTGGACCCATACAGGGGACCAAGAGACCCAGTACTTC
CDR3 protein: CAWTHTGDQETQYF
J gene: TRBJ2-5
D gene: TRBD1
clone size: NA
V gene: TRBV30

CDR3 DNA: TGTGCCAGCAGCTTAGCCGGAGACGAGCAGTACTTC
CDR3 protein: CASSLAGDEQYF
J gene: TRBJ2-7
D gene: NA
clone size: few
V gene: TRBV7-6

CDR3 DNA: TGCAGCGTTCGCGGGGGCGAAATTTACAATGAGCAGTTCTTC
CDR3 protein: CSVRGGEIYNEQFF
J gene: TRBJ2-1
D gene: NA
clone size: NA
V gene: TRBV29-1

CDR3 DNA: TGTGCCAGCAGCCTATCCAACGAGCAGTACTTC
CDR3 protein: CASSLSNEQYF
J gene: TRBJ2-7
D gene: NA
clone size: NA
V gene: TRBV7-9

CDR3 DNA: TGTGCCAGCAGTGAAGGTAGTGGCAATCAGCCCCAGCATTTT
CDR3 protein: CASSEGSGNQPQHF
J gene: TRBJ1-5
D gene: NA
clone size: few
V gene: TRBV6-1

CDR3 DNA: TGTGCCGCTACCAGGGGGACCTATGGCTACACCTTC
CDR3 protein: CAATRGTYGYTF
J gene: TRBJ1-2
D gene: TRBD1
clone size: NA
V gene: TRBV30

CDR3 DNA: TGTGCCAGCAGCCCGGTAAGTGCCGAGCAGTACTTC
CDR3 protein: CASSPVSAEQYF
J gene: TRBJ2-7
D gene: NA
clone size: NA
V gene: TRBV7-9

CDR3 DNA: TGTGCCAGCAGTTACTCCGCTAGTGGAACAGATACGCAGTATTTT
CDR3 protein: CASSYSASGTDTQYF
J gene: TRBJ2-3
D gene: NA
clone size: once
V gene: TRBV6-6

CDR3 DNA: TGTGCCAGCAGCTTAATCGGAGGGAACACTGAAGCTTTCTTT
CDR3 protein: CASSLIGGNTEAFF
J gene: TRBJ1-1
D gene: NA
clone size: NA
V gene: TRBV5-4

CDR3 DNA: TGCGCCAGCAGGGGGACGGGACAGGGTTCAGATACGCAGTATTTT
CDR3 protein: CASRGTGQGSDTQYF
J gene: TRBJ2-3
D gene: TRBD1
clone size: few
V gene: TRBV5-1

CDR3 DNA: TGCGCCAGCAGCTTGGTTGGACAGGGTGAGACCCAGTACTTC
CDR3 protein: CASSLVGQGETQYF
J gene: TRBJ2-5
D gene: TRBD1
clone size: NA
V gene: TRBV5-1

CDR3 DNA: TGTGCCAGCAGCCAATCTACCCTCACAGGGAACGGAAACACCATATATTTT
CDR3 protein: CASSQSTLTGNGNTIYF
J gene: TRBJ1-3
D gene: NA
clone size: few
V gene: TRBV16

CDR3 DNA: TGTGCCAGCAGCTTAGTGGCGGGTTCTGATACGCAGTATTTT
CDR3 protein: CASSLVAGSDTQYF
J gene: TRBJ2-3
D gene: NA
clone size: once
V gene: TRBV11-2

CDR3 DNA: TGTGCCAGCAGCTGGACAGGGTCTAACACTGAAGCTTTCTTT
CDR3 protein: CASSWTGSNTEAFF
J gene: TRBJ1-1
D gene: TRBD1
clone size: NA
V gene: TRBV7-9

CDR3 DNA: TGTGCCAGCAGGAGAGCGCTAGCGGGAGCTATCTCCTACAATGAGCAGTTCTTC
CDR3 protein: CASRRALAGAISYNEQFF
J gene: TRBJ2-1
D gene: TRBD2
clone size: NA
V gene: TRBV5-6

CDR3 DNA: TGTGCCAGCAGTTTAGACAGCTACGAGCAGTACTTC
CDR3 protein: CASSLDSYEQYF
J gene: TRBJ2-7
D gene: NA
clone size: few
V gene: TRBV28

CDR3 DNA: TGTGCCAGCAGCCCGCGGGAGAACACCGGGGAGCTGTTTTTT
CDR3 protein: CASSPRENTGELFF
J gene: TRBJ2-2
D gene: NA
clone size: NA
V gene: TRBV7-9

CDR3 DNA: TGTGCCAGCAGCCGGACAGGGAGGTCCTACGAGCAGTACTTC
CDR3 protein: CASSRTGRSYEQYF
J gene: TRBJ2-7
D gene: TRBD1
clone size: NA
V gene: TRBV5-6

CDR3 DNA: TGTGCCAGCAGTTACTTTTACACAGATACGCAGTATTTT
CDR3 protein: CASSYFYTDTQYF
J gene: TRBJ2-3
D gene: NA
clone size: NA
V gene: TRBV6-5

CDR3 DNA: TGTGCCAGCCGCCGAGGGGGGGATAACTATGGCTACACCTTC
CDR3 protein: CASRRGGDNYGYTF
J gene: TRBJ1-2
D gene: NA
clone size: NA
V gene: TRBV2